This T cell receptor beta chain was captured by sequencing in a study of technical replicates of blood from a handful of donors. The method was immunoSEQ multiplex PCR; TCRdb's version includes in-frame clones alone and lacks a portion of them. The sample lists roughly 8,000 clones; about 90% were seen once. Germline-derived CDR1 and CDR2 are WNHNN and SYGVQD (reference sequence). This CDR3 is 13 amino acids long. V lost 5 bases to trimming and J lost 2 bases, with 9 bases between them. The origin of this receptor is a human donor in good health. The sequencing input was PBMCs. This chain connects TRBV10-1 to TRBJ1-1, with D perhaps matching TRBD1 (6 bases). The CDR3 spells CASSRGANTEAFF. DNA for the CDR3: TGCGCCAGCAGTCGGGGGGCTAACACTGAAGCTTTCTTT.